This TCR beta chain was retrieved from a study of Tregs in tolerant kidney transplant recipients. Study-wide background: Related graft donors supplied nonmyeloablative bone marrow transplants, and mixed chimerism was transient.

Whole-study findings and limits: The small number of patients limits these findings pending further validation. This study did not directly address biological reproducibility.

About this clone itself: What it binds is unknown.

Unstimulated regulatory T cells (CD4+CD25+CD127-), CD4+CD25- non-regulatory cells, CD4 and CD8 cells were FACS-sorted from thawed PBMCs. The V segment lost 4 bases and the J segment 5 bases; nucleotides outside the gene matches: 7. CDR3 length: 16 residues. Germline CDR1 reads SEHNR; CDR2 reads FQNEAQ (reference sequence). TCRdb keeps only in-frame clones here, not all; method: immunoSEQ multiplex PCR. Of 95,000 to 120,000 clones in the sample, roughly 90% were seen once. The receptor was isolated from a human donor who received a combined kidney and bone marrow transplant. Sequencing used CD4+ T cells from blood, obtained before the transplant. The genes are TRBV7-9 and TRBJ2-3; 12 bases align to TRBD2. Here the CDR3 DNA reads TGTGCCAGCAGCTCAGACCCGGGACTAGCGGGAGATACGCAGTATTTT. Translated: CASSSDPGLAGDTQYF.